This TCR beta chain stems from a study of regulatory T cells in long-lasting Graves disease. For the study at large: Over-5-year antithyroid drug use with positive TSH receptor antibodies defined persistent Graves' disease in the study. Points from the study as a whole: TRBV28 was favored in persistent disease, as were TRBJ1-2 and TRBJ2-5.

Investigators prepared the TCR beta libraries by applying iRepertoire HTBI primers and Arm-PCR of CDR3 regions. Per the study methods: Identification yielded 60 or so TRBV and over eleven TRBJ segments across samples. MiXCR, applied by TCRdb to the multiplex PCR reads, yields one record per CDR3 protein. TCRdb assigned the V and J calls; the authors' analysis was not used. The sample has approximately 400,000 distinct CDR3 sequences, 23% seen once; the top ten hold about 26%. Time point described: persistent/refractory GD, antithyroid drugs over 5 years with positive TRAb. PBMC RNA was the source of the TCR library. This clonotype was observed once. The antigen remains undetermined. Germline lookup yields CDR1 SGHDT and CDR2 YYEEEE. Trimming removed 0 bases from V and 3 bases from J; junction bases left unmatched: 8. This CDR3 region has 16 residues.

The chain employs TRBV5-6 and TRBJ1-1; 7 bases agree with TRBD1. The source material was peripheral blood mononuclear cells (PBMCs), sampled when the disease was refractory, from a patient treated with antithyroid drugs. This TCR came from a female donor with Graves disease. This CDR3 is CASSLAEGALDTEAFF. The CDR3 bases are TGTGCCAGCAGCTTGGCGGAGGGGGCTTTAGACACTGAAGCTTTCTTT.